The 27 T cell receptor beta chains given below trace back to one sample, sequenced in a study of vaccination effects on CD4 cells after COVID-19. ViraFEST used viral peptide pools to expand antigen-specific CD4+ T cells before sequencing. Researchers isolated CD4+ T cells once approximately eleven days of culture had elapsed. All vaccine recipients tested negative for nucleocapsid antibodies and had never contracted SARS-CoV-2 infection. The data were produced by immunoSEQ multiplex PCR, yet TCRdb's version contains in-frame clones alone and is incomplete. The sample lists about 55,000 clones, roughly 70% seen once, with around 17% in the top ten. Their antigen targets remain unknown. The material was CD4+ T cells from PBMCs cultured with SARS-CoV-2 spike peptides, obtained before COVID-19 vaccination. These receptors all stem from a human donor who received a COVID-19 vaccine.

This chain uses TRBV30 with TRBJ2-1, with TRBD1 identical over 10 bases. Germline CDR1 GTSNPN, CDR2 SVGIG (reference sequence). This CDR3 region has 13 residues. With 8 bases clipped from V and 4 bases from J, the junction kept 5 bases outside the gene matches. The CDR3 protein is CAGQGDYYNEQFF. CDR3 DNA: TGTGCCGGACAGGGGGACTATTACAATGAGCAGTTCTTC.

This clone was observed a handful of times. The chain employs TRBV3-1 (or the pseudogene TRBV3-2) and TRBJ1-6; D is ambiguous. The CDR3 covers 13 residues. The V gene's germline CDR1 is LGHDT and CDR2 YNNKEL (reference sequence). The V gene lost 5 bases and the J gene lost 7 bases, with 9 bases spanning the gap. CDR3 bases: TGTGCCAGCAGCAAAGGGATCAATTCACCCCTCCACTTT. Translating it yields CASSKGINSPLHF.

V is TRBV5-4 and J is TRBJ1-3; TRBD1 agrees at 8 bases. After removal of 2 bases from V and 0 bases from J, the junction contained 4 bases not matched to a gene. Per the germline V gene, CDR1 is SGHNT and CDR2 is YYREEE (reference sequence). The CDR3 loop spans 16 amino acids. The CDR3 is CASSLGTGRSGNTIYF. The CDR3 coding sequence is TGTGCCAGCAGCTTAGGGACAGGCCGCTCTGGAAACACCATATATTTT.

The chain employs TRBV5-1 and TRBJ2-1, with D possibly being TRBD1 (6 bases). The ends were cut back, 0 bases at V and 2 bases at J, with 12 bases in the middle. CDR1 and CDR2 from the germline V gene are SGHRS and YFSETQ. CDR3 length: 16 residues. CDR3 bases: TGCGCCAGCAGCTTGGCCACAGGGACGCCCTACAATGAGCAGTTCTTC. Its translation: CASSLATGTPYNEQFF.

This clone has just a few counts. V and J are TRBV4-1 and TRBJ1-3; D ambiguous. The V gene lost 1 base and the J gene lost 4 bases, with 5 bases spanning the gap. The CDR3 totals 13 residues. Germline CDR1 and CDR2: MGHRA and YSYEKL. CDR3 residues: CASSQARGNTIYF. The CDR3 bases are TGCGCCAGCAGCCAAGCTCGGGGAAACACCATATATTTT.

CDR3 sequence reads: CATSRSMTGQGQETQYF. The CDR3 DNA follows: TGTGCCACCAGCAGATCCATGACAGGTCAGGGACAAGAGACCCAGTACTTC. The chain has TRBV15 and TRBJ2-5, with a tentative D call TRBD1 (6 bases). The CDR3 length is 17 residues. CDR1 and CDR2 (germline): LNHNV, YYDKDF (reference sequence). V was trimmed by 2 bases and J by 2 bases, leaving 18 bases between them.

J is TRBJ1-2 and V is TRBV13; weak D call: TRBD1 (5 bases). Germline V lookup: CDR1 PRHDT, CDR2 FYEKMQ (reference sequence). The CDR3 has 13 residues. The germline V and J ends were trimmed by 2 bases and 4 bases, with 8 bases remaining between them. The CDR3 is CASSLRGSYGYTF. CDR3 in DNA: TGTGCCAGCAGCTTAAGGGGTAGCTATGGCTACACCTTC.

CDR3 sequence (DNA): TGTGCCAGCAGCCGTCGGACGGCTGAAAAACTGTTTTTT. Translating gives CASSRRTAEKLFF. This sequence joins TRBV12-3 or TRBV12-4 and TRBJ1-4; D is undetermined. The ends were cut back, 6 bases at V and 7 bases at J, with 12 bases in the middle. The CDR3 length is 13 residues.

This rearrangement joins TRBV4-2 to TRBJ1-6, with D unclear. Trimming took 1 base from V and 0 from J, leaving 10 bases between them. In germline, CDR1 is LGHNA, CDR2 YNFKEQ. The CDR3 runs 17 residues. Here the CDR3 reads CASSQVVPSSYNSPLHF. In DNA, the CDR3 is TGTGCCAGCAGCCAAGTGGTTCCAAGCTCCTATAATTCACCCCTCCACTTT.

The chain is built from TRBV2 and TRBJ1-2; TRBD1 matches at 7 bases. Looked up from germline, CDR1 is SNHLY and CDR2 is FYNNEI. J lost 3 bases, V lost 8 bases, and 6 bases had no gene match. The CDR3 runs to 13 residues. CDR3 amino acids: CASRAGQDYGYTF. CDR3 nucleotides: TGTGCCAGCCGTGCCGGACAGGACTATGGCTACACCTTC.

The V gene is TRBV19, the J gene TRBJ2-7; D may be TRBD2 (6 bases). V was cut by 3 bases and J by 0 bases, with 12 bases left in between. Germline V gene sequence: CDR1 LNHDA, CDR2 SQIVND (reference sequence). The CDR3 extends over 15 amino acids. The CDR3 sequence: CASSIQIAASYEQYF. DNA of the CDR3: TGTGCCAGTAGTATTCAAATAGCGGCCTCCTACGAGCAGTACTTC.

J is TRBJ1-1 and V is TRBV21-1; the table gives TRBD1 as D, unverified against the DNA. TRBV21-1 is a listed pseudogene. The CDR3 spans 15 residues. The CDR3 region is CASSRDRGWDTEAFF. The CDR3 nucleotides read TGTGCCAGCAGCCGGGACAGGGGATGGGACACTGAAGCTTTCTTT.

This clone turned up a few times. The chain combines TRBV9 with TRBJ2-7; D may be TRBD2 (7 bases). Between the trimmed V and J ends, which lost 4 bases and 1 base, there was a span of 18 bases. Germline assignment: CDR1 SGDLS and CDR2 YYNGEE. The CDR3 has 16 residues. Written as DNA, the CDR3 is TGTGCCAGCAGCAGAGGGGGGGTCTCCCAATCCTACGAGCAGTACTTC. Translating gives CASSRGGVSQSYEQYF.

The rearrangement links TRBV7-8 to TRBJ1-4; tentatively, D is TRBD1 (5 bases). CDR1 and CDR2 from the germline V gene are SGHVS and FQNEAQ. V lost 4 bases and J 8 bases, leaving 14 bases between the germline ends. The CDR3 totals 14 residues. The CDR3 protein is CASSSTREGEKLFF. The CDR3 nucleotides are TGTGCCAGCAGCTCCACCAGGGAGGGAGAAAAACTGTTTTTT.

This chain links TRBV12-3 or TRBV12-4 with TRBJ1-1, with a possible D match to TRBD1 (6 bases). Deletions cut 6 bases from V and 6 bases from J, with 8 bases between. There are 11 residues in the CDR3. In nucleotides, the CDR3 is TGTGCCAGCAGGCGGACAGCTGAAGCTTTCTTT. This gives the protein CASRRTAEAFF.

The rearrangement uses TRBV25-1 and TRBJ1-3; weak D call: TRBD1 (5 bases). CDR3 size: 15 residues. The V gene's germline CDR1 is MGHDK and CDR2 SYGVNS. Trimming pared 2 bases from V and 0 bases from J, leaving 8 bases between. The CDR3 loop is CASSETGFSGNTIYF. CDR3 nucleotide sequence: TGTGCCAGCAGTGAAACAGGTTTCTCTGGAAACACCATATATTTT.

The chain couples TRBV28 to TRBJ2-2; D is undetermined. The CDR3 loop spans 15 amino acids. Germline CDR1 reads MDHEN; CDR2 reads SYDVKM. Trimming cost V 5 bases and J 3 bases, with 13 bases left between them. CDR3 DNA sequence: TGTGCCAGCAGTCTCCTATCCAAGGACACCGGGGAGCTGTTTTTT. Amino acids: CASSLLSKDTGELFF.

This chain uses TRBV12-5 with TRBJ1-3; D not certain. CDR3 length: 12 amino acids. The V and J ends lost 2 bases and 6 bases respectively, with 5 bases between them. Germline-derived CDR1 and CDR2 are LGHNT and FRNRAP. The CDR3 loop reads CASGLTANTIYF. CDR3 nucleotides: TGTGCTAGTGGTTTGACGGCAAACACCATATATTTT.

This clone was seen only once. The V gene is TRBV30, the J gene TRBJ2-1, with 7 bases lining up with TRBD1. The J segment lost 14 bases and the V segment lost 2 bases, leaving 9 bases of the junction unmatched. The CDR3 consists of 12 residues. Germline V gives CDR1 GTSNPN, CDR2 SVGIG (reference sequence). The CDR3 region has the DNA TGTGCCTGGAGTATGGACAGGCAACGAAAGTTCTTC. Amino acids: CAWSMDRQRKFF.

The rearrangement links TRBV15 to TRBJ2-4; 7 bases are a match to TRBD2. Germline V gene lookup returns CDR1 LNHNV and CDR2 YYDKDF (reference sequence). Trimming cost V 1 base and J 2 bases; bases outside gene matches: 2. The CDR3 length is 15 residues. CDR3 sequence (DNA): TGTGCCACCAGCAGAGCGGGGGGAACCAAAAACATTCAGTACTTC. As protein: CATSRAGGTKNIQYF.

The genes are TRBV9 and TRBJ2-1; 9 nucleotides agree with TRBD2. Trimming removed 0 bases from V and 8 bases from J; junction bases left unmatched: 6. Looked up from germline, CDR1 is SGDLS and CDR2 is YYNGEE. This CDR3 has 15 residues. The CDR3 DNA reads as TGTGCCAGCAGCGTAGAAGCGGGAGGTCTCTATGAGCAGTTCTTC. It translates to CASSVEAGGLYEQFF.

V is TRBV3-1 (or the pseudogene TRBV3-2) and J is TRBJ2-1, with 7 bases aligning to TRBD2. CDR1 LGHDT and CDR2 YNNKEL come from the germline V gene (reference sequence). After removal of 3 bases from V and 1 base from J, the junction contained 9 bases not matched to a gene. The CDR3 is 17 amino acids. The CDR3 nucleotides are TGTGCCAGCAGCCACTCGGTGGGGGGGGGTTCCTACAATGAGCAGTTCTTC. This sequence encodes CASSHSVGGGSYNEQFF.

This chain connects TRBV30 to TRBJ1-4, with 8 bases fitting TRBD1. The germline gives CDR1 GTSNPN, CDR2 SVGIG (reference sequence). V shed 3 bases and J 8 bases; nucleotides not matched to a gene: 11. CDR3 length: 15 residues. CDR3 coding DNA: TGTGCCTGGAGCGTAGACAGGGGCGTAGGGGAAAAACTGTTTTTT. Amino acids: CAWSVDRGVGEKLFF.

The chain combines TRBV6-5 with TRBJ1-5; D gene unclear. V lost 6 bases and J 2 bases, leaving 11 bases between the germline ends. Per germline, CDR1 MNHEY and CDR2 SVGAGI. The CDR3 is made up of 14 amino acids. CDR3 amino acids: CASSSHGGNQPQHF. The CDR3 nucleotides are TGTGCCAGCAGCTCACACGGGGGCAATCAGCCCCAGCATTTT.

The genes are TRBV5-1 and TRBJ1-2; unclear D gene. Germline V gene lookup returns CDR1 SGHRS and CDR2 YFSETQ. V shed 3 bases and J shed 2 bases, with 14 bases lying between them. The CDR3 loop spans 15 amino acids. The CDR3 here is CASSSAPQRNYGYTF. The DNA of the CDR3 is TGCGCCAGCAGCTCAGCCCCACAGCGGAACTATGGCTACACCTTC.

The genes are TRBV5-4 and TRBJ1-2; 10 bases map to TRBD1. The germline V gene has CDR1 SGHNT and CDR2 YYREEE (reference sequence). This CDR3 has 15 residues. Trimming removed 3 bases from V and 2 bases from J; junction bases left unmatched: 4. The chain's CDR3 is CASSSRDRGNYGYTF. CDR3 DNA: TGTGCCAGCAGCTCGAGGGACAGGGGCAACTATGGCTACACCTTC.

This clone was recorded a few times. The chain couples TRBV18 to TRBJ2-3; D possibly corresponds to TRBD2 (5 bases). This CDR3 region has 14 residues. Trimming shortened V by 0 bases and J by 3 bases, and 7 bases separated the two germline ends. Germline V gene lookup returns CDR1 KGHSH and CDR2 LQKENI. Here the CDR3 DNA reads TGTGCCAGCTCACCACCGGTAGCGACAGATACGCAGTATTTT. It encodes CASSPPVATDTQYF.